This TCR beta chain was recovered during a study of blood T cells in healthy people across ages. In regard to this clonotype: As yet, its antigen is unknown.

Next came a second PCR, run for about 7 to 12 cycles, which used a sample-barcoded 5' primer along with a J-beta primer mix. TCRdb processed the 5' RACE reads anew with MiXCR; each CDR3 protein has one entry. This sample has some 750,000 distinct CDR3 sequences; approximately 22% occur once, and the top ten carry around a fifth. Donors gave around 10 milliliters of peripheral blood apiece. Per sample, a minimum of 6.5 million PBMCs were isolated. Germline lookup yields CDR1 DFQATT and CDR2 SNEGSKA (reference sequence). The J segment lost 4 bases and the V segment lost 1 base, leaving 11 bases of the junction unmatched. The CDR3 length is 16 residues. Study-level results: Because donor CMV status was unknown, expanded clonotype changes were possibly confounded.

The material sequenced was blood. This chain connects TRBV20-1 to TRBJ1-2; 8 bases agree with TRBD1. The source of this sequence is a man in his sixties or seventies in good health. This chain's CDR3 is CSARGGTGLGGYGYTF. Written as DNA, the CDR3 is TGCAGTGCTAGAGGAGGGACAGGCTTAGGGGGCTATGGCTACACCTTC.